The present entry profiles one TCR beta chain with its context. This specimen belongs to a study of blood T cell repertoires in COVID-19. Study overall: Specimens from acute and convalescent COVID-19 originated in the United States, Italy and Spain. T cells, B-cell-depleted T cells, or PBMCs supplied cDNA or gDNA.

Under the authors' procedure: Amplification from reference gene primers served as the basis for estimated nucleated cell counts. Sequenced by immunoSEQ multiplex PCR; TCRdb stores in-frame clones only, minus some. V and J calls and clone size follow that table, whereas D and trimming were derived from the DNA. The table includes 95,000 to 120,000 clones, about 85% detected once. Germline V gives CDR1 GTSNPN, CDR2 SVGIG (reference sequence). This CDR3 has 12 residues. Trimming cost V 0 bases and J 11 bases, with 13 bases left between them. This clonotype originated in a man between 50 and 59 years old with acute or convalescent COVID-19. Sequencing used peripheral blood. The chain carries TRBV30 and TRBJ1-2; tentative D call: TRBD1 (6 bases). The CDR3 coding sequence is TGTGCCTGGAGTGTCGGGGGGCGTAATTACACCTTC. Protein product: CAWSVGGRNYTF.